This T cell receptor beta chain was observed in a study of post-analysis software for immune sequencing data. Findings and limits, study-wide: Those with multiple sclerosis, the patient group, showed significantly lower normalized Chao1 diversity than controls. Relative to controls, patients had five TRBV segments at higher frequency, with TRBV5-6, TRBV5-1 and TRBV20-1 among these.

This clonotype was detected only a few times. Antigen specificity is unknown. In germline, CDR1 is KGHDR, CDR2 SFDVKD. This CDR3 comprises 14 residues. Trimming took 9 bases from V and 5 from J, leaving 19 bases between them. cDNA libraries of TCR beta carried unique molecular identifiers. TCRdb passed the PCR reads through MiXCR, listing each CDR3 protein once. The top ten hold roughly 1.7% of the sample, which has more than 450,000 distinct CDR3 sequences, around 40% seen once. The chain recombines TRBV24-1 with TRBJ2-7; D may be TRBD2 (7 bases). Sequenced input: blood. This clonotype was sampled from a girl between 5 and 17 years old with multiple sclerosis. The CDR3 loop reads CATSAGAMWNEQYF. The DNA for the CDR3 is TGTGCCACCTCCGCGGGGGCGATGTGGAACGAGCAGTACTTC.